This TCR beta chain was recovered during a study of T cell changes during pregnancy in multiple sclerosis. Repertoires were generated with immunoSEQ multiplex PCR, while TCRdb's copy carries only in-frame clones and drops some. Of 40,000 to 55,000 clones detected, 90% appear once; the ten largest clones hold 1.5%. The TCR originated in a female donor in good health, enrolled as a control in a pregnancy study. The source was peripheral blood, collected in the first trimester of pregnancy.

CDR3 protein: CAWSFRDYGYTF. DNA for the CDR3: TGTGCCTGGAGTTTTCGGGACTATGGCTACACCTTC. The V call is TRBV30, the J call TRBJ1-2, with unresolved D. The CDR3 is made up of 12 amino acids. The germline CDR1 and CDR2 sequences are GTSNPN and SVGIG (reference sequence). V lost 2 bases to trimming and J lost 3 bases, with 7 bases between them. The variable domain in full, completed from reference TRBV30 and TRBJ1-2, reads SQTIHQWPATLVQPVGSPLSLECTVEGTSNPNLYWYRQAAGRGLQLLFYSVGIGQISSEVPQNLSASRPQDRQFILSSKKLLLSDSGFYLCAWSFRDYGYTFGSGTRLTVV.